This TCR beta chain derives from a study of OX40 agonist ivuxolimab in advanced cancers. With respect to the entire study: Ivuxolimab was an agonistic, fully human IgG2 monoclonal antibody directed against OX40 (CD134), a costimulatory receptor. The point of sequencing TCRbeta in the periphery was to test whether ivuxolimab changed TCR sequence diversity and drove clonal T-cell expansion. A male proportion of roughly 80% and a mean age of approximately 55 years, ranging from about 20 to 80, were recorded for the dose-escalation cohort. Intravenous ivuxolimab was administered to patients every 2 weeks at six dose levels: 0.01, 0.1, 0.3, 1.5, 3 and 10 mg/kg. Of the roughly 52 dose-escalation patients, hepatocellular carcinoma was present in about 20, melanoma in some 15, renal cell carcinoma in 9 and head and neck cancer in 9. Partial responses were achieved by three dose-escalation patients, of whom one had hepatocellular carcinoma and two had cutaneous melanoma. The monotherapy dose-escalation portion (N ≈ 50 patients) of the phase I ivuxolimab trial is reported in the paper. Prior anti-PD-1, anti-PD-L1 or anti-CTLA-4 therapy was permitted, and less than 45% of dose-escalation patients had received checkpoint inhibitors.

To sequence the TCRbeta CDR3 region, genomic DNA was isolated from the sorted cells. TCRbeta CDR3 regions were sequenced using the immunoSEQ Assay. TCRdb obtained this table from immuneACCESS and retained in-frame rearrangements with V and J assigned. These tables miss some clones; where compared with another copy, unresolved V genes account for less than half of the shortfall, and the remainder is unexplained. For this sample there are approximately 91,000 clones; roughly nine tenths appear just once. Of the sample, approximately 0.49% falls within the top ten clones. The trial excluded patients who had a history of autoimmune disease or were on systemic immunosuppression. In every dose cohort, peripheral blood was drawn for TCR sequencing at baseline, cycle 4 day 1, and cycle 7 day 1. Samples were obtained from an open-label, multicenter, first-in-human phase I dose-escalation trial of ivuxolimab. Adults with locally advanced or metastatic head and neck squamous cell, hepatocellular, melanoma or renal cell carcinoma were enrolled in the trial. Before TCR sequencing, CD4+ T cells and CD8+ T cells from peripheral blood were sorted into separate populations.

Relative to germline, V is missing 5 bases and J is missing 3 bases, with 9 bases of the junction outside any gene match. CDR1 and CDR2, looked up from the germline V gene (reference sequence), are MNHEY and SMNVEV. There are 15 amino acids in the CDR3, from cysteine to phenylalanine inclusive. This entry keeps only the CDR3 DNA: 45 bases, framed from base 1. Notes on this clone: Its cognate antigen has yet to be identified. No much larger clonotype is one base removed from it; base qualities were not supplied.

The investigation overall reported the following: Antigen specificity was not determined for the clonally expanded peripheral T cells. At doses from 0.1 to 3.0 mg/kg, clonal expansion was seen in both CD4+ and CD8+ blood T cells between baseline and week 6. In partial responders in the 0.1-3.0 mg/kg groups, normalized peripheral clonal expansion was found to be among the lowest, especially among CD8+ T cells. Low levels of normalized T-cell clonal expansion were also seen in some patients who did not respond. On average, CD8+ T cells showed more expanded clones than CD4+ T cells after ivuxolimab.

The chain is encoded by TRBV27 joined to TRBJ2-7, and 8 bases in between align with TRBD1. The sequence derives from an adult with an advanced solid tumor such as melanoma, head and neck, liver or kidney cancer. The material was CD4+ or CD8+ T cells sorted from blood, obtained in a trial of the OX40 agonist ivuxolimab. The DNA sequence reads TGTGCCAGCAGTCCAAGTAATACAGGGGGCTACGAGCAGTACTTC. Its translation is CASSPSNTGGYEQYF.